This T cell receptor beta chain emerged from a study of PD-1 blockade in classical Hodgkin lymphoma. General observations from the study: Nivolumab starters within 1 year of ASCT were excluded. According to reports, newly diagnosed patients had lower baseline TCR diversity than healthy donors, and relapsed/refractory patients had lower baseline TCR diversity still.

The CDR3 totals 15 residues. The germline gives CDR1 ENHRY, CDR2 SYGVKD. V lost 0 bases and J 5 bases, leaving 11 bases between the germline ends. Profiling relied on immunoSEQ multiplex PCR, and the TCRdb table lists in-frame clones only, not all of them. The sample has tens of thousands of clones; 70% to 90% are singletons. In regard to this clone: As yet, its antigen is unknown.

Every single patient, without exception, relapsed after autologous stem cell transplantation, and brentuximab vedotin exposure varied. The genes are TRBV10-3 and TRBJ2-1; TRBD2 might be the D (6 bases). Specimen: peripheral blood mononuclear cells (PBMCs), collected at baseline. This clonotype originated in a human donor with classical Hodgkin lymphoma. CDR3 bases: TGTGCCATCAGTGAGTCCGAGCGGGTGGACAATGAGCAGTTCTTC. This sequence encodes CAISESERVDNEQFF.